Below, 22 T cell receptor beta chains from the same sample are listed, as sequenced in a study of shared clonotypes between healthy human individuals. Profiled with immunoSEQ multiplex PCR; TCRdb holds only in-frame clones, not every one. The sample has over 1.5 million clones, 95% to 99% seen once. Material for sequencing was naive CD4+ T cells sorted from blood. Indicated subset: CD45RA+ positively selected. These receptors originate from a man aged 25 to 45 in good health.

The table lists this clone with a count of one. This chain uses TRBV19 with TRBJ2-1; 8 nucleotides align to TRBD2. The CDR3 length is 17 residues. Looked up from germline, CDR1 is LNHDA and CDR2 is SQIVND (reference sequence). V shed 6 bases, J shed 5 bases, and the junction held 15 bases outside the gene matches. CDR3: CASSPQQGLGLDNEQFF. The CDR3 nucleotides read TGTGCCAGTAGCCCTCAACAGGGACTAGGTTTGGACAATGAGCAGTTCTTC.

The chain recombines TRBV9 with TRBJ2-7, with 8 bases aligning to TRBD1. This CDR3 contains 14 residues. Per the germline V gene, CDR1 is SGDLS and CDR2 is YYNGEE. The V gene end was trimmed by 4 bases and the J gene end by 2 bases; junction bases not matched to a gene: 5. CDR3 coding DNA: TGTGCCAGCAGCCCTCGGGACAGGACCTACGAGCAGTACTTC. Protein product: CASSPRDRTYEQYF.

The chain uses TRBV5-4 and TRBJ1-2, with TRBD1 as a possible D gene (5 bases). The CDR3 loop spans 12 amino acids. Looked up from germline, CDR1 is SGHNT and CDR2 is YYREEE (reference sequence). Trimming cost V 4 bases and J 6 bases, with 10 bases left between them. The CDR3 DNA reads as TGTGCCAGCAGCGTGGGAGGGGATGGCTACACCTTC. This gives the protein CASSVGGDGYTF.

CDR3 bases: TGCGCCAGCAGCGTAAACCTGGGGACAGATACGCAGTATTTT. Its protein is CASSVNLGTDTQYF. The chain combines TRBV5-1 with TRBJ2-3; D is unresolved. The CDR3 is 14 residues long. Trimming stripped 4 bases from V and 3 bases from J, with 12 bases between. CDR1 is SGHRS and CDR2 is YFSETQ in the germline V gene.

This chain links TRBV19 with TRBJ2-3; 14 bases are a match to TRBD2. V gave up 5 bases and J gave up 0 bases; unmatched junction bases: 19. Germline V lookup: CDR1 LNHDA, CDR2 SQIVND (reference sequence). The CDR3 consists of 22 residues. CDR3 bases: TGTGCCAGTAGTCCTGGGACTAGCGGGAGCGTAAAGAGGGAATCTAGCACAGATACGCAGTATTTT. Translation gives CASSPGTSGSVKRESSTDTQYF.

This CDR3 is CAWSTGVRYGYTF. The CDR3 DNA reads TGTGCCTGGAGTACGGGGGTTCGGTATGGCTACACCTTC. This chain joins TRBV30 and TRBJ1-2, with a weak D call TRBD1 (5 bases). This CDR3 is 13 amino acids long. Per the germline V gene, CDR1 is GTSNPN and CDR2 is SVGIG (reference sequence). V lost 2 bases and J lost 5, with 12 bases in between.

The chain carries TRBV5-4 and TRBJ2-7, with TRBD2 identical over 7 bases. The CDR3 has 14 amino acids. J gave up 4 bases and V 7 bases, and 11 bases lay outside the gene matches. Germline CDR1 is SGHNT and CDR2 is YYREEE (reference sequence). CDR3 sequence reads: CASRKERESYEQYF. The CDR3 DNA sequence: TGTGCCAGCCGGAAGGAGCGGGAAAGTTACGAGCAGTACTTC.

This sequence joins TRBV18 and TRBJ1-2; 9 bases are shared with TRBD1. Unmatched junction bases numbered 7, after V lost 2 bases and J lost 6 bases. CDR1 is KGHSH and CDR2 is LQKENI in the germline V gene. This CDR3 region has 15 residues. CDR3 sequence (DNA): TGTGCCAGCTCACCAGGGTCGACAGGGGGGGATGGCTACACCTTC. It yields the protein CASSPGSTGGDGYTF.

J is TRBJ2-7 and V is TRBV21-1; the D segment call TRBD1 is taken from the table without a DNA check. TRBV21-1 counts as a pseudogene. CDR3 length: 15 amino acids. CDR3 amino acids: CASSKVGTGGYEQYF. CDR3 sequence (DNA): TGTGCCAGCAGCAAAGTCGGGACAGGGGGCTACGAGCAGTACTTC.

The gene calls are TRBV11-2 and TRBJ2-2, with D possibly called TRBD1 or TRBD2 (5 bases each). Germline V gene data show CDR1 as SGHAT and CDR2 as FQNNGV. The CDR3 contains 15 residues. V was trimmed by 5 bases and J by 4 bases, leaving 14 bases between them. As DNA, the CDR3 is TGTGCCAGCAGCCAAACCGGGACGTTCACCGGGGAGCTGTTTTTT. This translates into CASSQTGTFTGELFF.

As to this clone: The junction does not match germline at one end; this may be a read error. This chain uses TRBV7-9 with TRBJ2-5; D not certain. Germline V CDR1 and CDR2: SEHNR, FQNEAQ (reference sequence). CDR3 length: 13 amino acids. In DNA form, the CDR3 reads TGTGCCAGCAGCTTAGGAGTCCAAGGGACCCAGTACTTC. Translated: CASSLGVQGTQYF.

The DNA for the CDR3 is TGCGCCAGCAGCCACGGAGTGGATACGCAGTATTTT. Its translation is CASSHGVDTQYF. The chain has TRBV5-1 and TRBJ2-3, with D unclear. The ends were cut back, 4 bases at V and 6 bases at J, with 9 bases in the middle. CDR1 is SGHRS and CDR2 is YFSETQ in the germline V gene. The CDR3 covers 12 residues.

V gene TRBV5-1 combines with J gene TRBJ2-3; 14 nucleotides align to TRBD2. This CDR3 contains 16 residues. The germline V gene has CDR1 SGHRS and CDR2 YFSETQ. Trimming cost V 4 bases and J 3 bases; bases outside gene matches: 4. CDR3 DNA: TGCGCCAGCAGCAAAGGACTAGCGGGAGGAACAGATACGCAGTATTTT. This encodes CASSKGLAGGTDTQYF.

The V gene is TRBV9, the J gene TRBJ2-3; tentative D call: TRBD2 (5 bases). The V gene's germline CDR1 is SGDLS and CDR2 YYNGEE. Between the trimmed V and J ends, which lost 7 bases and 0 bases, there was a span of 9 bases. The CDR3 has 13 residues. Here the CDR3 reads CASARTSTDTQYF. CDR3 DNA: TGTGCCAGCGCCCGGACTAGCACAGATACGCAGTATTTT. Full variable domain (remainder filled in from reference TRBV9 and TRBJ2-3): DSGVTQTPKHLITATGQRVTLRCSPRSGDLSVYWYQQSLDQGLQFLIQYYNGEERAKGNILERFSAQQFPDLHSELNLSSLELGDSALYFCASARTSTDTQYFGPGTRLTVL.

This chain uses TRBV5-1 with TRBJ2-1; perhaps TRBD2 as D (5 bases). V dropped 3 bases and J dropped 6 bases, with 19 bases sitting between them. The CDR3 is 16 residues long. Germline V gene data show CDR1 as SGHRS and CDR2 as YFSETQ. CDR3 sequence (DNA): TGCGCCAGCAGCTCTCGGGGAGAGCTTATATCCAATGAGCAGTTCTTC. It is translated as CASSSRGELISNEQFF. Full variable domain (missing parts from reference TRBV5-1 and TRBJ2-1): KAGVTQTPRYLIKTRGQQVTLSCSPISGHRSVSWYQQTPGQGLQFLFEYFSETQRNKGNFPGRFSGRQFSNSRSEMNVSTLELGDSALYLCASSSRGELISNEQFFGPGTRLTVL.

As to this clone: The junction does not match germline at one end; this may be a read error. V usage is TRBV25-1 and J usage is TRBJ2-7; 9 positions agree with TRBD1. Germline CDR1 MGHDK, CDR2 SYGVNS. This CDR3 is 14 amino acids long. The CDR3 DNA sequence: TGTGCCAGCAGTGAACACGGACAGGGGCACGAACAGTACTTC. Protein product: CASSEHGQGHEQYF.

V gene TRBV5-5 combines with J gene TRBJ2-7; 7 bases map to TRBD1. Germline V CDR1 and CDR2: SGHKS, YYEKEE (reference sequence). Trimming took 0 bases from V and 2 from J; bases not matched to a gene: 11. The CDR3 extends over 17 amino acids. CDR3 loop: CASSLVLDRDIPYEQYF. The CDR3 DNA reads TGTGCCAGCAGCTTGGTCCTTGACAGGGACATTCCCTACGAGCAGTACTTC.

Points on this clone: Within the sample, other DNA sequences also encode this same CDR3. V and J are TRBV5-1 and TRBJ2-5; D unclear. Trimming shortened V by 0 bases and J by 3 bases, and 9 bases separated the two germline ends. Germline loops: CDR1 SGHRS, CDR2 YFSETQ. The CDR3 spans 14 residues. In DNA, the CDR3 is TGCGCCAGCAGCTTGGTGGCAGGAAAAGAGACCCAGTACTTC. Translation: CASSLVAGKETQYF.

The CDR3 protein is CASSASGQNTEAFF. The CDR3 DNA reads TGTGCCAGCAGCGCCTCGGGTCAGAATACTGAAGCTTTCTTT. V usage is TRBV7-9 and J usage is TRBJ1-1; D uncertain. The CDR3 totals 14 residues. Looked up from germline, CDR1 is SEHNR and CDR2 is FQNEAQ (reference sequence). V was clipped by 5 bases and J by 5 bases, with 15 bases between them.

This chain links TRBV6-6 with TRBJ2-2; D remains unclear. CDR3 length equals 14 residues. V was cut by 6 bases and J by 1 base, with 9 bases left in between. CDR1 is MNHNY and CDR2 is SVGAGI in the germline V gene (reference sequence). DNA for the CDR3: TGTGCCAGCAGCCAACCTAGGAACACCGGGGAGCTGTTTTTT. The encoded protein is CASSQPRNTGELFF.

The rearrangement uses TRBV6-1 and TRBJ2-5; D is possibly TRBD1 (6 bases). There are 14 residues in the CDR3. In germline, CDR1 is MNHNS, CDR2 SASEGT. Between the trimmed V and J ends, which lost 0 bases and 3 bases, there was a span of 8 bases. The CDR3 DNA sequence: TGTGCCAGCAGTGAAGCATACAGGGAAGAGACCCAGTACTTC. Translation gives CASSEAYREETQYF.

This rearrangement joins TRBV5-4 to TRBJ2-5, with D perhaps matching TRBD2 (5 bases). V was cut by 4 bases and J by 5 bases, with 12 bases left in between. This CDR3 is built from 13 residues. Per germline, CDR1 SGHNT and CDR2 YYREEE (reference sequence). The CDR3 nucleotides are TGTGCCAGCAGCCGTCAGTCGGGGGAGACCCAGTACTTC. Residues: CASSRQSGETQYF.